Sequencing of this TCR beta chain was carried out in a study of OX40 agonist ivuxolimab in advanced cancers. Some clones are missing from TCRdb's copy, which holds only in-frame ones; the method was immunoSEQ multiplex PCR. The sample lists approximately 80,000 clones, about 90% occurring once. In regard to this clone: Antigen: not known.

In germline, CDR1 is MNHEY, CDR2 SVGAGI. The V end was cut by 5 bases, the J end by 7 bases, with 3 bases between. This CDR3 is built from 11 residues. Study-level findings and limits: On average, CD8+ T cells had more expanded clones than CD4+.

Material: CD4+ or CD8+ T cells sorted from blood, obtained in a trial of the OX40 agonist ivuxolimab. The rearrangement uses TRBV6-5 and TRBJ1-6; D gene uncertain. This receptor was obtained from an adult with an advanced solid tumor such as melanoma, head and neck, liver or kidney cancer. The CDR3 nucleotides are TGTGCCAGCAGTCACAATTCACCCCTCCACTTT. It specifies CASSHNSPLHF.